The T cell receptor beta chain under discussion was sequenced for a study of early T cells in non-severe SARS-CoV-2 infection. Across the whole study: The study sequenced bulk RNA from unsorted whole blood, with chains unpaired. Overall study results and limits: Anti-spike CD8 responses were favored in VDJdb matching, and private and CD4 specificities were missed.

CDR1 and CDR2 from the germline V gene are SGHDT and YYEEEE. Trimming cost V 1 base and J 2 bases, with 10 bases left between them. The CDR3 has 14 residues. This clonotype was observed at least ten times. What it binds is not known. Tagging with unique molecular identifiers was applied to individual cDNA molecules. TCRdb re-called the 5' RACE reads through MiXCR, storing one row per CDR3 protein. Among over 55,000 distinct CDR3 sequences listed, around 13% were seen once. This TCR came from an adult who was a healthcare worker with PCR-confirmed SARS-CoV-2 infection or an uninfected control (not recorded which). Sequenced input: whole blood. The gene calls are TRBV5-6 and TRBJ2-7, with D uncertain. This chain's CDR3 is CASSLIPGAYEQYF. Written as DNA, the CDR3 is TGTGCCAGCAGCTTGATCCCGGGCGCCTACGAGCAGTACTTC.